This passage covers 26 T cell receptor beta chains from one sample sequenced in a study of blood T cell repertoires in COVID-19. The method was immunoSEQ multiplex PCR; TCRdb's version includes in-frame clones alone and lacks a portion of them. The table shows about 170,000 clones, with 80% to 85% occurring only once. Material for sequencing was peripheral blood. These receptors came from a man aged 70-80 years with active or convalescent COVID-19.

This clone was observed a handful of times. V usage is TRBV6-5 and J usage is TRBJ1-1, with D perhaps TRBD1 (5 bases). V dropped 6 bases and J dropped 3 bases, with 14 bases sitting between them. CDR3 size: 14 residues. The germline gives CDR1 MNHEY, CDR2 SVGAGI. The DNA of the CDR3 is TGTGCCAGCAGCCGAGGACGGGGGGACACTGAAGCTTTCTTT. Translated: CASSRGRGDTEAFF.

The chain recombines TRBV9 with TRBJ1-2; unclear D gene. V lost 0 bases and J 7 bases, leaving 13 bases between the germline ends. CDR3 length: 14 residues. Germline V gives CDR1 SGDLS, CDR2 YYNGEE. The CDR3: CASSVGFGEAGYTF. The CDR3 region has the DNA TGTGCCAGCAGCGTAGGATTTGGTGAGGCTGGCTACACCTTC. Based on the CDR3 plus reference TRBV9 and TRBJ1-2, the full variable domain is DSGVTQTPKHLITATGQRVTLRCSPRSGDLSVYWYQQSLDQGLQFLIQYYNGEERAKGNILERFSAQQFPDLHSELNLSSLELGDSALYFCASSVGFGEAGYTFGSGTRLTVV.

By sample fraction, this clone is large. Mismatch with germline at one junction end may stem from a read error. The chain links TRBV7-7 to TRBJ2-2, with a weak D call TRBD2 (6 bases). The CDR3 spans 17 residues. Per germline, CDR1 SSHAT and CDR2 FNYEAQ (reference sequence). The chain's CDR3 is CASTPGLQVANTGELFF. For the CDR3, the DNA is TGTGCTAGCACCCCGGGACTCCAGGTCGCGAACACCGGGGAGCTGTTTTTT. Drawing the rest from reference TRBV7-7 and TRBJ2-2, the complete variable domain is GAGVSQSPRYKVTKRGQDVTLRCDPISSHATLYWYQQALGQGPEFLTYFNYEAQPDKSGLPSDRFSAERPEGSISTLTIQRTEQRDSAMYRCASTPGLQVANTGELFFGEGSRLTVL.

DNA of the CDR3: TGTGCCAGCAGTCACACAGGGGGCGGCGAGCAGTACTTC. Amino acids: CASSHTGGGEQYF. This chain links TRBV13 with TRBJ2-7; TRBD1 aligns across 9 bases. Germline values: CDR1 PRHDT, CDR2 FYEKMQ (reference sequence). The CDR3 is 13 residues long. J lost 6 bases, V lost 6 bases, and 6 bases had no gene match.

This clone has only a few counts. This chain links TRBV30 with TRBJ2-1; 7 nucleotides align to TRBD2. This CDR3 has 20 amino acids. V gave up 2 bases and J gave up 4 bases; unmatched junction bases: 23. Germline assignment: CDR1 GTSNPN and CDR2 SVGIG (reference sequence). The CDR3 DNA follows: TGTGCCTGGAGTCACCTAAATGGGAGGGTGACCCCAAACAAGTACAATGAGCAGTTCTTC. Protein sequence: CAWSHLNGRVTPNKYNEQFF.

The V call is TRBV3-1 (or the pseudogene TRBV3-2), the J call TRBJ1-1, with 8 nucleotides matching TRBD1. J gave up 4 bases and V 0 bases, and 7 bases lay outside the gene matches. The CDR3 length is 16 residues. Germline assignment: CDR1 LGHDT and CDR2 YNNKEL (reference sequence). The CDR3 protein is CASSQDLGTGFTEAFF. The CDR3 DNA sequence: TGTGCCAGCAGCCAAGATCTTGGGACAGGCTTCACTGAAGCTTTCTTT.

J is TRBJ2-7 and V is TRBV7-2; 11 nucleotides match TRBD2. This CDR3 contains 15 residues. V trimming: 5 bases; J trimming: 0 bases; junction bases outside the gene matches: 3. Germline CDR1 reads SGHTA; CDR2 reads FQGNSA. CDR3 residues: CASSQGLAVSYEQYF. CDR3 DNA sequence: TGTGCCAGCAGCCAGGGACTAGCGGTCTCCTACGAGCAGTACTTC.

This rearrangement joins TRBV28 to TRBJ1-2; a possible D gene is TRBD1 (5 bases). This CDR3 comprises 15 residues. Germline V gene lookup returns CDR1 MDHEN and CDR2 SYDVKM. V was cut by 7 bases and J by 3 bases, with 18 bases left in between. The CDR3 DNA reads as TGTGCCAGCATGTTCCAGGGTCAAGCGTACTATGGCTACACCTTC. It is translated as CASMFQGQAYYGYTF.

The rearrangement joins TRBV10-3 to TRBJ1-5; unclear D gene. Per germline, CDR1 ENHRY and CDR2 SYGVKD. V was cut by 6 bases and J by 4 bases, with 13 bases left in between. This CDR3 region has 14 residues. For the CDR3, the DNA is TGTGCCATCAGCGCCGGGGTGAATAATCAGCCCCAGCATTTT. Translation gives CAISAGVNNQPQHF.

The rearrangement uses TRBV19 and TRBJ2-5; a possible D gene is TRBD2 (5 bases). V gave up 5 bases and J gave up 3 bases, with 10 bases separating them. The V gene's germline CDR1 is LNHDA and CDR2 SQIVND (reference sequence). The CDR3 spans 13 residues. The CDR3 DNA reads TGTGCCAGTAGTGAATGGAGGAAAGAGACCCAGTACTTC. Residues: CASSEWRKETQYF. Complete variable domain (other parts from reference TRBV19 and TRBJ2-5): DGGITQSPKYLFRKEGQNVTLSCEQNLNHDAMYWYRQDPGQGLRLIYYSQIVNDFQKGDIAEGYSVSREKKESFPLTVTSAQKNPTAFYLCASSEWRKETQYFGPGTRLLVL.

The V gene is TRBV6-5, the J gene TRBJ2-3; 7 bases line up with TRBD2. Germline CDR1 is MNHEY and CDR2 is SVGAGI. There are 14 residues in the CDR3. After removal of 7 bases from V and 4 bases from J, the junction contained 8 bases not matched to a gene. DNA of the CDR3: TGTGCCAGCAACGTCGCCGGGGGGTCAGATACGCAGTATTTT. Protein: CASNVAGGSDTQYF.

The chain links TRBV9 to TRBJ2-2, with D possibly matching TRBD2 (5 bases). This CDR3 region has 13 residues. Trimming removed 0 bases from V and 8 bases from J, with 8 bases in between. CDR1 is SGDLS, CDR2 YYNGEE, per germline. The CDR3 DNA reads as TGTGCCAGCAGCGTAGCGCCGGGAGGGGAGCTGTTTTTT. It yields the protein CASSVAPGGELFF.

The chain couples TRBV6-5 to TRBJ1-6, with a weak D call TRBD1 (5 bases). V gave up 7 bases and J gave up 2 bases, with 12 bases separating them. The CDR3 runs to 15 residues. Per the germline V gene, CDR1 is MNHEY and CDR2 is SVGAGI. CDR3 bases: TGTGCCAGCATGGGCAGGGTAGCCTATAATTCACCCCTCCACTTT. Translated, it gives CASMGRVAYNSPLHF.

This rearrangement joins TRBV7-9 to TRBJ2-1, with 13 bases aligning to TRBD2. With V trimmed by 5 bases and J by 3 bases, 4 bases remained unmatched. This CDR3 contains 16 residues. Germline CDR1 SEHNR, CDR2 FQNEAQ (reference sequence). CDR3 protein: CASSTGTSGDYNEQFF. The CDR3 coding sequence is TGTGCCAGCAGCACCGGGACTAGCGGGGACTACAATGAGCAGTTCTTC.

The chain links TRBV30 to TRBJ2-6; TRBD2 matches 14 bases. Looked up from germline, CDR1 is GTSNPN and CDR2 is SVGIG (reference sequence). With 3 bases clipped from V and 3 bases from J, the junction kept 13 bases outside the gene matches. The CDR3 length is 20 residues. CDR3 loop: CAWSRTSGRPGLVGANVLTF. The DNA for the CDR3 is TGTGCCTGGAGCCGGACTAGCGGGAGGCCGGGCCTTGTTGGGGCCAACGTCCTGACTTTC. Supplemented by reference TRBV30 and TRBJ2-6, the full variable domain reads SQTIHQWPATLVQPVGSPLSLECTVEGTSNPNLYWYRQAAGRGLQLLFYSVGIGQISSEVPQNLSASRPQDRQFILSSKKLLLSDSGFYLCAWSRTSGRPGLVGANVLTFGAGSRLTVL.

V usage is TRBV11-1 and J usage is TRBJ1-2, with 9 bases matching TRBD1. The CDR3 contains 14 residues. Germline CDR1 is SGHAT and CDR2 is FQDESV (reference sequence). With 6 bases clipped from V and 2 bases from J, the junction kept 4 bases outside the gene matches. The CDR3, as DNA: TGTGCCAGCAGACCGGACAGGGGCAACTATGGCTACACCTTC. It translates to CASRPDRGNYGYTF.

V is TRBV30 and J is TRBJ1-5; no reliable D call. The CDR3 loop spans 13 amino acids. Germline CDR1 reads GTSNPN; CDR2 reads SVGIG (reference sequence). Trimming took 0 bases from V and 4 from J, leaving 7 bases between them. The DNA for the CDR3 is TGTGCCTGGAGTGTTCGGGAGAATCAGCCCCAGCATTTT. Residues: CAWSVRENQPQHF.

The chain couples TRBV27 to TRBJ1-4; TRBD1 aligns across 7 bases. The CDR3 spans 16 residues. The junction had 4 bases not matched to a gene; V was cut back by 0 bases and J by 3 bases. Germline lookup yields CDR1 MNHEY and CDR2 SMNVEV (reference sequence). The CDR3 here is CASSLSAGTANEKLFF. In DNA form, the CDR3 reads TGTGCCAGCAGTTTATCGGCCGGGACAGCTAATGAAAAACTGTTTTTT.

This clone was recorded once. This chain joins TRBV29-1 and TRBJ1-1; 7 bases line up with TRBD1. This CDR3 contains 14 residues. Looked up from germline, CDR1 is SQVTM and CDR2 is ANQGSEA. J was trimmed by 1 base and V by 7 bases; bases with no gene match: 9. DNA for the CDR3: TGCAGCGGACAACCGGGACAGCAGAACACTGAAGCTTTCTTT. Protein product: CSGQPGQQNTEAFF.

In its sample, this clone was seen a few times. The V and J genes are TRBV9 and TRBJ1-4; TRBD1 aligns across 7 bases. CDR3 size: 16 residues. Losses at the gene ends were 2 bases for V and 4 bases for J; bases not matched to a gene: 8. Germline-derived CDR1 and CDR2 are SGDLS and YYNGEE. In DNA, the CDR3 is TGTGCCAGCAGCGTCGGCAGGGGGTACGGTAATGAAAAACTGTTTTTT. Its protein product is CASSVGRGYGNEKLFF.

The CDR3 spells CASSSAPEDGETQYF. CDR3 coding DNA: TGTGCCAGCAGCTCTGCCCCGGAGGATGGAGAGACCCAGTACTTC. The chain joins TRBV7-9 to TRBJ2-5; D is perhaps TRBD2 (5 bases). The CDR3 runs 15 residues. The germline gives CDR1 SEHNR, CDR2 FQNEAQ (reference sequence). Trimming took off 4 bases at V and 4 bases at J, with 16 bases between the two ends.

The chain joins TRBV19 to TRBJ2-1; the match to TRBD2 covers 11 bases. J lost 1 base, V lost 5 bases, and 1 base had no gene match. Germline CDR1 LNHDA, CDR2 SQIVND (reference sequence). This CDR3 contains 15 residues. The CDR3 protein is CASSRTSGSYNEQFF. DNA of the CDR3: TGTGCCAGTAGTCGGACTAGCGGGTCCTACAATGAGCAGTTCTTC. The full variable domain, with the rest looked up from reference TRBV19 and TRBJ2-1, is DGGITQSPKYLFRKEGQNVTLSCEQNLNHDAMYWYRQDPGQGLRLIYYSQIVNDFQKGDIAEGYSVSREKKESFPLTVTSAQKNPTAFYLCASSRTSGSYNEQFFGPGTRLTVL.

The gene calls are TRBV30 and TRBJ2-7, with 9 bases aligning to TRBD2. The CDR3 totals 15 residues. Per the germline V gene, CDR1 is GTSNPN and CDR2 is SVGIG (reference sequence). V lost 0 bases to trimming and J lost 3 bases; unmatched junction nucleotides: 6. The DNA for the CDR3 is TGTGCCTGGAGTGTATTAGCGGGGGAACACTACGAGCAGTACTTC. It encodes CAWSVLAGEHYEQYF. Looking up the rest from reference TRBV30 and TRBJ2-7 gives the full variable domain: SQTIHQWPATLVQPVGSPLSLECTVEGTSNPNLYWYRQAAGRGLQLLFYSVGIGQISSEVPQNLSASRPQDRQFILSSKKLLLSDSGFYLCAWSVLAGEHYEQYFGPGTRLTVT.

This clone was seen more than once but under ten times. The chain couples TRBV4-1 to TRBJ1-5, with no clear D. CDR1 MGHRA and CDR2 YSYEKL come from the germline V gene. The V end lost 1 base, the J end lost 11 bases, and 12 bases lay between the germline ends. The CDR3 runs to 13 residues. CDR3 in amino acids: CASSQGIQSAQHF. In DNA, the CDR3 is TGCGCCAGCAGCCAAGGTATTCAGAGCGCCCAGCATTTT.

The chain is built from TRBV15 and TRBJ2-3; TRBD2 matches at 9 bases. The CDR3 consists of 18 residues. Per germline, CDR1 LNHNV and CDR2 YYDKDF (reference sequence). J was trimmed by 2 bases and V by 3 bases; bases with no gene match: 12. CDR3 loop: CATSRYASGVDVTDTQYF. In nucleotides, the CDR3 is TGTGCCACCAGCAGGTACGCTAGCGGGGTCGATGTCACAGATACGCAGTATTTT.

The genes are TRBV7-3 and TRBJ2-7, with 9 positions matching TRBD2. Per the germline V gene, CDR1 is SGHTA and CDR2 is FQGTGA. After removal of 1 base from V and 3 bases from J, the junction contained 1 base not matched to a gene. The CDR3 is 14 residues long. CDR3 bases: TGTGCCAGCAGCTTAATGCGGGAGGGCTACGAGCAGTACTTC. This gives the protein CASSLMREGYEQYF.